A single sample is the source of the 2 T cell receptor beta chains below, sequenced in a study of Ad26.COV2.S vaccination and SARS-CoV-2 variants (dated by TCRdb to about 2021). Reading the label with the study, this specimen's time point is: individuals recovered from natural SARS-CoV-2 infection. The library was made by the immunoSEQ multiplex PCR assay. The table was pulled from immuneACCESS by TCRdb, which kept in-frame rearrangements only. Such tables lose some clones; where checked, under half of the loss comes from unresolved V genes, and the rest has no known cause. In this sample the table shows around 350,000 clones, about 90% of which occur a single time. 3.9% of the sample is taken by the ten largest. This sample comprised peripheral blood, obtained after recovery from COVID-19. These receptors all stem from a human donor who had recovered from COVID-19.

This sequence joins TRBV12-5 and TRBJ1-5; TRBD1 might be the D (6 bases). V shed 6 bases and J shed 2 bases, with 14 bases lying between them. Looked up from germline, CDR1 is LGHNT and CDR2 is FRNRAP. The CDR3 covers 15 residues. CDR3 amino acids: CASGGQGYGNQPQHF. In nucleotides, the CDR3 is TGTGCTAGTGGCGGGCAGGGGTATGGCAATCAGCCCCAGCATTTT.

The V gene is TRBV11-3, the J gene TRBJ2-1; possibly TRBD2 for D (6 bases). The CDR3 loop spans 16 amino acids. With 2 bases removed from V and 0 bases from J, the gap between germline ends came to 11 bases. CDR1 is SGHNT and CDR2 is YENEEA in the germline V gene. The DNA for the CDR3 is TGTGCCAGCAGCTTATTCGGGGGTAGCTCCTACAATGAGCAGTTCTTC. Translated, it gives CASSLFGGSSYNEQFF.